A selection of T cell receptor beta chains follows, all from one sample in a study of regulatory T cells in long-lasting Graves disease. TCRdb independently ran MiXCR on the multiplex PCR reads; one entry per CDR3 protein. The sample contains more than 350,000 distinct CDR3 sequences, approximately 15% of which appear only once. The same sample was also studied in work on T cells in Graves' hyperthyroidism and ophthalmopathy.

Source: peripheral blood mononuclear cells (PBMCs), taken at new diagnosis, from a patient treated with antithyroid drugs. The receptor source for this set is a woman aged 25 to 39 with Graves disease. Both conserved end residues are trimmed from each CDR3. Expanded clones are given a class, and other clones once, few, many or no size at all.

J gene | CDR3 length | clone size | V gene | CDR3 protein
TRBJ2-5 | 15 | many | TRBV27 | ASSIIGGFRVQETQY
TRBJ1-4 | 16 | many | TRBV20-1 | SASYPGGSGATNEKLF
TRBJ2-7 | 11 | many | TRBV5-1 | ASSLDREYEQY
TRBJ2-1 | 11 | NA | TRBV29-1 | SVKGAQFGEQF
TRBJ2-7 | 12 | many | TRBV2 | ASSEAGGPYEQY
TRBJ1-2 | 13 | many | TRBV7-2 | ASSLDGETGGGYT
TRBJ2-7 | 12 | NA | TRBV18 | ASSPSGSPYEQY
TRBJ2-7 | 15 | many | TRBV11-2 | ASSLGRGAGVSYEQY
TRBJ2-1 | 16 | NA | TRBV11-2 | ASSSPRTVAGGSDEQF
TRBJ2-7 | 12 | many | TRBV19 | ASSSGTGAYEQY
TRBJ2-7 | 12 | many | TRBV2 | ASSRGQGAYEQY
TRBJ1-5 | 12 | many | TRBV15 | ATSRGRVNQPQH
TRBJ1-5 | 15 | NA | TRBV6-2/TRBV6-3 | ASSSGPGVNSNQPQH
TRBJ2-5 | 13 | many | TRBV27 | ASTQRGGGWETQY
TRBJ1-1 | 12 | many | TRBV20-1 | SARDRGSSTEAF
TRBJ1-1 | 9 | NA | TRBV24-1 | ATKFGTEAF
TRBJ2-7 | 12 | many | TRBV7-8 | ASSSYRGPGEQY
TRBJ1-1 | 9 | NA | TRBV7-9 | VSSLGTEAF
TRBJ2-1 | 12 | NA | TRBV18 | ASSPAGGLDEQF
TRBJ2-3 | 13 | many | TRBV11-3 | ASSYPREVPDTQY
TRBJ2-1 | 15 | NA | TRBV7-3 | ASSLGGKAGSFGEQF
TRBJ2-5 | 12 | many | TRBV28 | ASSPTSRIGTQY
TRBJ2-5 | 15 | many | TRBV14 | ASSQDLGTSRQETQY
TRBJ2-1 | 12 | many | TRBV30 | AWSGLIPYNEQF
TRBJ2-7 | 13 | few | TRBV12-3/TRBV12-4 | ASSLGGRGSYEQY
TRBJ1-5 | 15 | NA | TRBV19 | ASSTRDSSNSNQPQH
TRBJ2-5 | 11 | NA | TRBV11-1 | ASSLDPEETQY
TRBJ2-5 | 14 | NA | TRBV13 | ASSPRGLAGQETQY
TRBJ1-5 | 13 | many | TRBV7-8 | ASSLARISNQPQH
TRBJ1-1 | 12 | many | TRBV20-1 | SAKPGSANTEAF
TRBJ1-2 | 12 | NA | TRBV6-1 | ASRRGQGIYGYT
TRBJ2-3 | 14 | many | TRBV24-1 | ATSDRTSGSADTQY
TRBJ2-7 | 12 | NA | TRBV20-1 | SARDPGKTYEQY
TRBJ2-4 | 16 | few | TRBV13 | ASSYPGRRPRAKNIQY
TRBJ2-1 | 13 | NA | TRBV6-1 | ASSAGTGDRQAQF
TRBJ1-1 | 13 | NA | TRBV5-1 | ASSRDSHLNTEAF
TRBJ1-3 | 14 | many | TRBV15 | ATSRGLGTSGNTIY
TRBJ1-1 | 9 | NA | TRBV20-1 | SALLNTEAF
TRBJ2-7 | 13 | many | TRBV15 | ATSRETGVVNEQY
TRBJ2-5 | 10 | many | TRBV30 | AWKRGGETQY
TRBJ2-7 | 15 | few | TRBV20-1 | SADGPADMGQSYEQY